The 8 T cell receptor beta chains below come from one sample, sequenced in a study of Graves' ophthalmopathy and Graves' hyperthyroidism. The sequenced template was RNA, covering the TCR beta CDR3 region. The workflow started with a first-round RT-PCR run with HTBI primers and then moved on to a second-round multiplex PCR. Each CDR3 protein gets one entry after TCRdb re-called the multiplex PCR reads with MiXCR. The sample has some 390,000 distinct CDR3 sequences; approximately 20% are singletons. Sample: peripheral blood. The receptor source for this set is a woman in her late teens or twenties with Graves' ophthalmopathy.

This clonotype was counted many times. This chain connects TRBV11-3 to TRBJ2-2, with D uncertain. V was clipped by 5 bases and J by 1 base, with 8 bases between them. The CDR3 length is 14 residues. Germline V CDR1 and CDR2: SGHNT, YENEEA. CDR3 sequence (DNA): TGTGCCAGCAGCATCGACCAGAACACCGGGGAGCTGTTTTTT. Its translation is CASSIDQNTGELFF.

This clonotype was counted many times. This chain links TRBV28 with TRBJ2-7; the D gene is possibly TRBD2 (5 bases). V was clipped by 5 bases and J by 4 bases, with 12 bases between them. Germline V gene data show CDR1 as MDHEN and CDR2 as SYDVKM. CDR3 length: 13 amino acids. Here the CDR3 DNA reads TGTGCCAGCAGTGAAGGGCGGGTTTACGAGCAGTACTTC. This gives the protein CASSEGRVYEQYF.

The sample holds many counts of this clonotype. The rearrangement joins TRBV7-3 to TRBJ2-7; D is undetermined. The V gene's germline CDR1 is SGHTA and CDR2 FQGTGA. V shed 3 bases and J shed 2 bases, with 5 bases lying between them. The CDR3 is made up of 12 amino acids. The CDR3 nucleotides are TGTGCCAGCAGCTTGGCCACCTACGAGCAGTACTTC. It is translated as CASSLATYEQYF.

This clonotype appeared many times. J is TRBJ1-1 and V is TRBV18; D is unclear. The germline V gene has CDR1 KGHSH and CDR2 LQKENI. The V gene lost 2 bases and the J gene lost 6 bases, with 10 bases spanning the gap. The length of the CDR3 is 13 residues. The CDR3 DNA reads TGTGCCAGCTCACCATATCAGGAGGCTGAAGCTTTCTTT. Protein: CASSPYQEAEAFF.

This clonotype occurred many times. This chain joins TRBV12-3 or TRBV12-4 and TRBJ1-1, with a possible D match to TRBD1 (6 bases). The CDR3 has 13 amino acids. V lost 2 bases and J lost 5, with 9 bases in between. This CDR3 reads CASSLYRETEAFF. The CDR3 DNA sequence: TGTGCCAGCAGTTTATACAGGGAAACTGAAGCTTTCTTT.

V and J are TRBV20-1 and TRBJ2-5; TRBD2 matches at 12 bases. V lost 5 bases and J lost 7; bases outside the gene matches: 5. Germline V gene lookup returns CDR1 DFQATT and CDR2 SNEGSKA (reference sequence). This CDR3 has 13 amino acids. Written as DNA, the CDR3 is TGCAGTGCTGCTGGACTAGCGGGAATGACCCAGTACTTC. Translating it yields CSAAGLAGMTQYF.

This clonotype has a count of ten or more. This chain connects TRBV7-9 to TRBJ1-3; tentative D call: TRBD1 (6 bases). This CDR3 is 16 amino acids long. The germline V gene encodes CDR1 SEHNR and CDR2 FQNEAQ (reference sequence). The V end was cut by 6 bases, the J end by 3 bases, with 18 bases between. In DNA, the CDR3 is TGTGCCAGCAGTGAGGGGGGTGGAGGTCGTGGAAACACCATATATTTT. Amino acids: CASSEGGGGRGNTIYF.

This clonotype was picked up many times. The chain carries TRBV28 and TRBJ2-7, with 7 positions matching TRBD1. This CDR3 contains 15 residues. The ends lost 6 bases at V and 9 bases at J; junction bases unmatched: 17. CDR1 is MDHEN, CDR2 SYDVKM, per germline. CDR3 nucleotide sequence: TGTGCCAGCAGCCGCTCCGGGACAGTAAGGGTTGCGCAGTACTTC. Its translation is CASSRSGTVRVAQYF. Filled out from reference TRBV28 and TRBJ2-7, the complete variable domain reads DVKVTQSSRYLVKRTGEKVFLECVQDMDHENMFWYRQDPGLGLRLIYFSYDVKMKEKGDIPEGYSVSREKKERFSLILESASTNQTSMYLCASSRSGTVRVAQYFGPGTRLTVT.